This is a list of T cell receptor beta chains from one sample in a study of blood T cell repertoires in COVID-19. Method: immunoSEQ multiplex PCR; TCRdb's copy keeps in-frame clones and lacks some. This table has about 42,000 clones, roughly 73% appearing once. Material: peripheral blood. The receptors stem from a woman in her 70s with acute or convalescent COVID-19. The CDR3 runs from the conserved cysteine through the conserved F or W. Each record gives: clone size, V gene, J gene, D gene, CDR3 length, CDR3 DNA, CDR3 protein. The D gene is left open where the match is weak. For some rows the clone size is stated as once, few or many, or as a class when expanded; others skip it.

size: -
V: TRBV6-2/TRBV6-3
J: TRBJ2-3
D: TRBD2
length: 18
DNA: TGTGCCAGCAGCCCCGGACTAGCGGGGGGCCCCTTACGGGATACGCAGTATTTT
CDR3: CASSPGLAGGPLRDTQYF

size: -
V: TRBV12-5
J: TRBJ2-2
D: -
length: 13
DNA: TGTGCTAGTGGTTTGGATCAAACCGGGGAGCTGTTTTTT
CDR3: CASGLDQTGELFF

size: -
V: TRBV2
J: TRBJ1-6
D: -
length: 19
DNA: TGTGCCAGCAGTGACTCGGCCAACACCCCGGGGGCCTATAATTCACCCCTCCACTTT
CDR3: CASSDSANTPGAYNSPLHF

size: many
V: TRBV18
J: TRBJ2-5
D: -
length: 15
DNA: TGTGCCAGCTCACCCCGGAGGGACAGCCAAGAGACCCAGTACTTC
CDR3: CASSPRRDSQETQYF

size: few
V: TRBV10-3
J: TRBJ1-5
D: TRBD1
length: 20
DNA: TGTGCCATCAGTGAGTCGATGGGGACAGGGAGGGGTCGGGGCAATCAGCCCCAGCATTTT
CDR3: CAISESMGTGRGRGNQPQHF

size: -
V: TRBV11-2
J: TRBJ2-2
D: -
length: 15
DNA: TGTGCCAGCAGCCAAATGGGACAGAACACCGGGGAGCTGTTTTTT
CDR3: CASSQMGQNTGELFF

size: -
V: TRBV6-5
J: TRBJ2-7
D: TRBD1
length: 13
DNA: TGTGCCAGCAAGGGGACAGGGACCTACGAGCAGTACTTC
CDR3: CASKGTGTYEQYF

size: -
V: TRBV7-2
J: TRBJ2-7
D: TRBD2
length: 15
DNA: TGTGCCAGCAGCCTCCATACTAGCGGGGTCTACGAGCAGTACTTC
CDR3: CASSLHTSGVYEQYF

size: -
V: TRBV19
J: TRBJ2-1
D: -
length: 13
DNA: TGTGCCAGTTCTCCCCAAGGACAGACTGAGCAGTTCTTC
CDR3: CASSPQGQTEQFF

size: few
V: TRBV3-1/TRBV3-2
J: TRBJ2-5
D: TRBD2
length: 19
DNA: TGTGCCAGCAGCCAAGTTTCGGCAGGTGGGAGGGCTGGGTACGAGACCCAGTACTTC
CDR3: CASSQVSAGGRAGYETQYF

size: once
V: TRBV6-2/TRBV6-3
J: TRBJ1-1
D: -
length: 13
DNA: TGTGCCAGCAGCCCAACAGGGCTGACTGAAGCTTTCTTT
CDR3: CASSPTGLTEAFF

size: -
V: TRBV24-1
J: TRBJ2-5
D: TRBD2
length: 20
DNA: TGTGCCACCAGCTCGCAGCCGCCGGGGGAGAGGCGGGGGGTCCAAGAGACCCAGTACTTC
CDR3: CATSSQPPGERRGVQETQYF

size: -
V: TRBV19
J: TRBJ1-2
D: TRBD1
length: 15
DNA: TGTGCCACTTACGACAGGGGGGGAAGGAACTATGGCTACACCTTC
CDR3: CATYDRGGRNYGYTF

size: few
V: TRBV2
J: TRBJ1-2
D: TRBD1
length: 12
DNA: TGTGCCAGCAGTGAAACCCGGGACAGGGACACCTTC
CDR3: CASSETRDRDTF

size: -
V: TRBV27
J: TRBJ2-5
D: -
length: 13
DNA: TGTGCCAGCAGTTTTGGGGGGTTAGAGACCCAGTACTTC
CDR3: CASSFGGLETQYF

size: many
V: TRBV27
J: TRBJ2-1
D: -
length: 14
DNA: TGTGCCAGCAGTAAAGACTCCTCCTACAATGAGCAGTTCTTC
CDR3: CASSKDSSYNEQFF

size: once
V: TRBV5-1
J: TRBJ2-3
D: TRBD2
length: 14
DNA: TGCGCCAGCAGCTCCGCTGCCGGGGAGGGGACGCAGTATTTT
CDR3: CASSSAAGEGTQYF

size: -
V: TRBV7-2
J: TRBJ1-5
D: -
length: 18
DNA: TGTGCCAGCAGCCCCCAGTGGGGGGGGCAATATAGCAATCAGCCCCAGCATTTT
CDR3: CASSPQWGGQYSNQPQHF

size: -
V: TRBV6-2/TRBV6-3
J: TRBJ2-5
D: TRBD2
length: 14
DNA: TGTGCCAGCAGTCCCCGGGACTACAAAGAGACCCAGTACTTC
CDR3: CASSPRDYKETQYF

size: -
V: TRBV11-2
J: TRBJ2-7
D: -
length: 14
DNA: TGTGCCAGCAGCTTAGCAGGGATCTCCAACGAGCAGTACTTC
CDR3: CASSLAGISNEQYF

size: once
V: TRBV11-2
J: TRBJ2-1
D: -
length: 15
DNA: TGTGCCAGCAGGGGGGGACAGATTTTCTACAATGAGCAGTTCTTC
CDR3: CASRGGQIFYNEQFF

size: -
V: TRBV5-6
J: TRBJ1-2
D: -
length: 13
DNA: TGTGCCAGCAGCCCCCTGGGGCCCTATGGCTACACCTTC
CDR3: CASSPLGPYGYTF

size: -
V: TRBV6-6
J: TRBJ1-1
D: -
length: 14
DNA: TGTGCCAGCAGTTACGCGGGGGATGGCCCTGAAGCTTTCTTT
CDR3: CASSYAGDGPEAFF

size: -
V: TRBV5-1
J: TRBJ2-1
D: TRBD2
length: 18
DNA: TGCGCCAGCAGCTTGGGGGGGACGACTAGCGGATTCTACAATGAGCAGTTCTTC
CDR3: CASSLGGTTSGFYNEQFF

size: -
V: TRBV28
J: TRBJ2-4
D: -
length: 13
DNA: TGTGCCAGCAGTTCACAACCTAAAAACATTCAGTACTTC
CDR3: CASSSQPKNIQYF

size: -
V: TRBV5-8
J: TRBJ2-3
D: TRBD1
length: 19
DNA: TGTGCCAGCAGCTTGGGGCAGGGGGCTTTGGTACTTAGCACAGATACGCAGTATTTT
CDR3: CASSLGQGALVLSTDTQYF

size: -
V: TRBV19
J: TRBJ2-2
D: -
length: 13
DNA: TGTGCCAGTAGACCTCAGGGAACCGGGGAGCTGTTTTTT
CDR3: CASRPQGTGELFF

size: -
V: TRBV19
J: TRBJ1-2
D: -
length: 14
DNA: TGTGCCAGTAGTATAGGAGGGATTACCTATGGCTACACCTTC
CDR3: CASSIGGITYGYTF